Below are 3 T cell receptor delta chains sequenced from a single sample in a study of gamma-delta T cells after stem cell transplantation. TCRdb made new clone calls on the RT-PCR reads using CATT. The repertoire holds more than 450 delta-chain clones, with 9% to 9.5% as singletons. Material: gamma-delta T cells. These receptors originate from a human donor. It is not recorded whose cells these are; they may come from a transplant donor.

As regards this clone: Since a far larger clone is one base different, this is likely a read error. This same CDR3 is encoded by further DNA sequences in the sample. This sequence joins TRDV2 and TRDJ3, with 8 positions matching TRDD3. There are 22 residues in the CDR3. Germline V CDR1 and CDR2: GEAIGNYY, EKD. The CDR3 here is CACDTGTGGSLLSSWDTRQMFF. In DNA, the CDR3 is TGTGCCTGTGACACTGGAACTGGGGGTTCTCTCTTAAGCTCCTGGGATACCCGACAGATGTTTTTC.

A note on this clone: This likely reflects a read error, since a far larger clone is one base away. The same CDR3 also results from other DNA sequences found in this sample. The CDR3 nucleotides are TGCGCCTGTGCCCAGGGGTACTGGGGGTTCTCTTTGACAGCACAACTCTTCTTT. This codes for CACAQGYWGFSLTAQLFF. The chain recombines TRDV2 with TRDJ2; TRDD3 matches 8 bases. Germline CDR1 GEAIGNYY, CDR2 EKD. The CDR3 is 18 amino acids.

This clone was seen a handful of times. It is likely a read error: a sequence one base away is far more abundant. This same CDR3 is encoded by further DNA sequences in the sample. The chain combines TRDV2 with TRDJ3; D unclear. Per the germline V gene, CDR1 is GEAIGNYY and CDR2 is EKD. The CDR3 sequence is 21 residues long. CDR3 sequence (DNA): TGTGCCTGCGACACAGCTCCGGGCGGCCACCGGAGCTCCTGGGACACCCGACAGATGTTTTTC. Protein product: CACDTAPGGHRSSWDTRQMFF.